This record looks at one TCR beta chain sequence and its context. Its target antigen remains unknown. Per-base qualities were not stored, and no clone one base away is much larger. This sample was taken from a study of blood T cell repertoires in COVID-19 (dated by TCRdb to about 2020). The study in broad terms: Collaborator samples came from the United States, Italy and Spain and covered acute and convalescent phases of COVID-19. The repertoires were made available in a free public database intended to serve as a resource for research on the immune response to SARS-CoV-2. Samples came from the ongoing ImmuneRACE study (first 160 participants) plus 1,254 subjects from 6 global collaborators. Where available, HLA class I and class II types were obtained from metadata supplied by the sample provider rather than from assay-based typing. Sample metadata almost always included a de-identified subject ID, COVID-19 status, age in years and sex. The prospective study material was composed of cDNA or gDNA derived from T cells, B-cell-depleted T cells, or PBMCs. Subjects who had been exposed to COVID-19, were actively infected with it, or had recovered from it provided the deeply sampled blood TCRbeta repertoires that made up the dataset. Broader findings and caveats from the paper: The quantity of clinical and demographic metadata differed by source and by participant and was supplied without curation.

TCRbeta CDR3 regions were amplified from genomic DNA using the immunoSEQ Assay, a bias-controlled multiplex PCR. Turning to the authors' computational methods: The number of nucleated cells in each sample was estimated from the amplification of reference gene primers within the assay. To quantify the absolute abundance of each unique TCRbeta CDR3 rearrangement, sequence reads were collapsed and filtered. For each sample, productive Simpson clonality was calculated as the square root of Simpson's diversity index over productive rearrangements. TCRdb stores this immuneACCESS table with in-frame sequences only. Part of the clones is absent; in the studies checked, under half of the shortfall reflects unresolved V genes, and no reason is known for the rest. D and trimming come from the DNA, and the V and J calls and clone size come from that table. The sample profile shows around 75,000 clones; approximately 90% of them were found once. The ten largest clones take up approximately 0.59% of the sample.

From V the trimming removes 5 bases and from J it removes 7 bases, while the gene matches leave 11 bases of the junction unaccounted for. As encoded in the germline V gene, CDR1 is KGHSH while CDR2 is LQKENI. From its cysteine to its phenylalanine, the CDR3 spans 17 amino acids. Of all the DNA, just the CDR3 is kept, 51 bases in frame from base 1. The collaborating institutions used their own protocols to collect whole blood in K2EDTA tubes. For TCRbeta analysis, collaborators shipped samples in one of three forms: frozen whole blood, isolated PBMCs, or DNA extracted from either of those sample types.

The receptor's source is a man in his sixties with acute or convalescent COVID-19. The sample consisted of peripheral blood. The V and J genes are TRBV18 and TRBJ2-1; 13 central nucleotides agree with TRBD2. The bases are TGTGCCAGCTCAACCGTCCGGACTAGCGGGAGTACAAATGAGCAGTTCTTC. Protein translation: CASSTVRTSGSTNEQFF.